These 30 T cell receptor beta chains were all obtained from the same sample, sequenced in a study of shared clonotypes between healthy human individuals. Method: immunoSEQ multiplex PCR; TCRdb's copy keeps in-frame clones and lacks some. Of about 990,000 clones listed, approximately 78% are singletons. Sample: memory CD4+ T cells from PBMCs. The subset denotes: CD45RA-negative fraction. These receptor sequences come from a man between 18 and 35 years old in good health. Some clones in this sample may be carry-over from other donors' samples.

V is TRBV7-2 and J is TRBJ2-2, with 11 nucleotides matching TRBD1. V dropped 8 bases and J dropped 6; count of bases not matched to a gene: 11. Germline lookup yields CDR1 SGHTA and CDR2 FQGNSA. This CDR3 spans 16 amino acids. The CDR3 spells CASRYAGTGGAGELFF. The CDR3 nucleotides read TGTGCCAGCCGCTACGCCGGGACAGGGGGTGCCGGGGAGCTGTTTTTT.

The rearrangement uses TRBV5-1 and TRBJ2-3, with TRBD2 matching over 9 bases. This CDR3 is 14 amino acids long. Germline loops: CDR1 SGHRS, CDR2 YFSETQ. Trimming took 6 bases from V and 2 from J; bases not matched to a gene: 4. The CDR3 region has the DNA TGCGCCAGCAAGGCGGGAGGGCCCACAGATACGCAGTATTTT. Protein sequence: CASKAGGPTDTQYF.

J is TRBJ2-3 and V is TRBV18; 10 nucleotides match TRBD2. J was trimmed by 6 bases and V by 5 bases; bases with no gene match: 11. There are 16 residues in the CDR3. From germline, CDR1 is KGHSH and CDR2 LQKENI. The CDR3 coding sequence is TGTGCCAGCTCATTCTTGAGCGGGAGGGACGCTGATACGCAGTATTTT. Translation gives CASSFLSGRDADTQYF.

The genes are TRBV28 and TRBJ1-3; D is undetermined. CDR3 length: 12 residues. From germline, CDR1 is MDHEN and CDR2 SYDVKM. Trimming cost V 6 bases and J 3 bases, with 6 bases left between them. The CDR3 loop is CASRKNGNTIYF. CDR3 nucleotides: TGTGCCAGCAGGAAAAATGGAAACACCATATATTTT.

The rearrangement uses TRBV7-2 and TRBJ2-3, with D uncertain. This CDR3 has 14 amino acids. CDR1 and CDR2 (germline): SGHTA, FQGNSA. Trimming took off 6 bases at V and 0 bases at J, with 10 bases between the two ends. CDR3 sequence: CASRSKFSTDTQYF. For the CDR3, the DNA is TGTGCCAGCAGGTCAAAGTTTAGCACAGATACGCAGTATTTT.

The chain carries TRBV18 and TRBJ2-1; TRBD1 agrees at 10 bases. With 6 bases clipped from V and 8 bases from J, the junction kept 10 bases outside the gene matches. This CDR3 contains 15 residues. Looked up from germline, CDR1 is KGHSH and CDR2 is LQKENI. This CDR3 is CASSSRDRGRDEQFF. The CDR3 DNA reads as TGTGCCAGCTCCAGCCGGGACAGGGGTAGGGATGAGCAGTTCTTC.

V usage is TRBV5-1 and J usage is TRBJ2-3; D uncertain. CDR3 length equals 15 residues. Germline V gives CDR1 SGHRS, CDR2 YFSETQ. The ends were cut back, 2 bases at V and 0 bases at J, with 10 bases in the middle. In nucleotides, the CDR3 is TGCGCCAGCAGCTTAAGCGATCCTAGCACAGATACGCAGTATTTT. Amino acid sequence: CASSLSDPSTDTQYF.

This clone was picked up a small number of times. The chain carries TRBV7-9 and TRBJ1-4; D may be TRBD1 (5 bases). Germline CDR1 is SEHNR and CDR2 is FQNEAQ (reference sequence). V was trimmed by 5 bases and J by 1 base, leaving 17 bases between them. CDR3 length equals 17 residues. CDR3: CASSPPGRSITNEKLFF. The CDR3 DNA reads as TGTGCCAGCAGCCCCCCGGGACGATCCATAACTAATGAAAAACTGTTTTTT.

The chain combines TRBV28 with TRBJ1-3; D may be TRBD1 (5 bases). Germline CDR1 and CDR2: MDHEN and SYDVKM. V was cut by 6 bases and J by 3 bases, with 12 bases left in between. The CDR3 is 14 residues long. The CDR3 sequence: CASSHGTDGNTIYF. As DNA, the CDR3 is TGTGCCAGCAGCCATGGGACGGATGGAAACACCATATATTTT.

The V call is TRBV10-3, the J call TRBJ1-2; D not certain. Germline CDR1 is ENHRY and CDR2 is SYGVKD. Deletions cut 4 bases from V and 8 bases from J, with 17 bases between. This CDR3 has 14 amino acids. DNA of the CDR3: TGTGCCATCAGTGGTTCCGGGCCCCCCGACGGCTACACCTTC. Its translation: CAISGSGPPDGYTF.

This rearrangement joins TRBV4-3 to TRBJ2-7, with a possible D match to TRBD1 (6 bases). Germline V gene lookup returns CDR1 LGHNA and CDR2 YSLEER. The CDR3 consists of 14 residues. V lost 1 base and J 3 bases, leaving 10 bases between the germline ends. The CDR3: CASSQGRGYYEQYF. In DNA form, the CDR3 reads TGCGCCAGCAGCCAAGGTAGGGGGTACTACGAGCAGTACTTC.

The chain uses TRBV19 and TRBJ1-4; no firm D call. The CDR3 totals 15 residues. CDR1 and CDR2 from the germline V gene are LNHDA and SQIVND (reference sequence). Deletions cut 0 bases from V and 5 bases from J, with 10 bases between. CDR3 residues: CASSIDRQRNEKLFF. CDR3 DNA sequence: TGTGCCAGTAGTATAGATCGGCAGAGAAATGAAAAACTGTTTTTT.

For this clone: A read error is the likely source, as a far larger clone sits one nucleotide away. The rearrangement joins TRBV2 to TRBJ2-3; no reliable D call. The germline V gene encodes CDR1 SNHLY and CDR2 FYNNEI. This CDR3 is 14 amino acids long. This CDR3 is CASSASVAGDAQYF. The CDR3 region has the DNA TGTGCCAGCAGCGCCTCGGTGGCCGGAGATGCGCAGTATTTT.

V and J are TRBV7-2 and TRBJ2-7; 8 bases are shared with TRBD1. The CDR3 runs 15 residues. The germline gives CDR1 SGHTA, CDR2 FQGNSA. Trimming removed 5 bases from V and 9 bases from J; junction bases left unmatched: 15. The CDR3 DNA sequence: TGTGCCAGCAGCACCCGGACAGGGCCGCATGGGGGGCAGTACTTC. It codes for CASSTRTGPHGGQYF.

A note on this clone: A far more abundant clone sits one base away, making this likely a read error. This rearrangement joins TRBV5-1 to TRBJ2-7; TRBD2 matches at 11 bases. CDR3 length: 18 residues. The J segment lost 3 bases and the V segment lost 0 bases, leaving 11 bases of the junction unmatched. Germline CDR1 reads SGHRS; CDR2 reads YFSETQ. CDR3 loop: CASSLVATETSGNYEQYF. CDR3 coding DNA: TGCGCCAGCAGCTTGGTCGCGACCGAGACTAGCGGGAACTACGAGCAGTACTTC.

This clone occurred a few times. The chain has TRBV29-1 and TRBJ2-7, with 9 bases matching TRBD1. The CDR3 is 13 amino acids. J gave up 3 bases and V 2 bases, and 2 bases lay outside the gene matches. Germline V CDR1 and CDR2: SQVTM, ANQGSEA. Written as DNA, the CDR3 is TGCAGCGTTGAACCGGGACAGGGCTACGAGCAGTACTTC. The encoded protein is CSVEPGQGYEQYF.

This chain uses TRBV5-1 with TRBJ2-1, with D possibly TRBD2 on 5 matching bases. This CDR3 has 15 amino acids. Germline-derived CDR1 and CDR2 are SGHRS and YFSETQ. V lost 0 bases and J lost 2, with 9 bases in between. The CDR3 protein is CASSLAGEPYNEQFF. CDR3 nucleotides: TGCGCCAGCAGCTTGGCCGGGGAACCCTACAATGAGCAGTTCTTC.

V gene TRBV2 combines with J gene TRBJ2-3; TRBD1 might be the D (5 bases). V shed 4 bases and J shed 2 bases, with 10 bases lying between them. The germline V gene has CDR1 SNHLY and CDR2 FYNNEI. This CDR3 contains 14 residues. The CDR3 region has the DNA TGTGCCAGCAGTGGGGGCAGTTACACAGATACGCAGTATTTT. Residues: CASSGGSYTDTQYF.

The chain has TRBV18 and TRBJ1-1; D gene ambiguous. The CDR3 is 16 residues long. Germline-derived CDR1 and CDR2 are KGHSH and LQKENI. Trimming left V 3 bases short and J 4 bases short, with 18 bases between. The CDR3 region has the DNA TGTGCCAGCTCACCCCAGGACGGTTTTAGGACCACTGAAGCTTTCTTT. This codes for CASSPQDGFRTTEAFF.

The chain uses TRBV12-2 and TRBJ1-5. TRBV12-2 is deemed a pseudogene. The length of the CDR3 is 18 residues. The CDR3 region is CASRRPRGGGRGNQPQHF. In nucleotides, the CDR3 is TGTGCAAGTCGCCGCCCGAGGGGAGGGGGGAGAGGCAATCAGCCCCAGCATTTT.

V and J are TRBV6-5 and TRBJ2-7; D unclear. Germline lookup yields CDR1 MNHEY and CDR2 SVGAGI. CDR3 length: 13 residues. Trimming left V 5 bases short and J 3 bases short, with 11 bases between. The CDR3 sequence is CASSKRADYEQYF. The DNA for the CDR3 is TGTGCCAGCAGTAAACGGGCGGACTACGAGCAGTACTTC.

This clone was counted at least ten times. The CDR3 loop is CASSLGTGGLSEQYF. As DNA, the CDR3 is TGTGCCAGCTCACTCGGGACAGGGGGCCTGAGCGAGCAGTACTTC. V is TRBV18 and J is TRBJ2-7, with 12 bases identical to TRBD1. There are 15 residues in the CDR3. The trim removed 4 bases at V and 6 bases at J, leaving 7 bases unmatched. CDR1 and CDR2 (germline): KGHSH, LQKENI.

Remarks on this clone: Different DNA sequences within this sample yield the same CDR3. V gene TRBV14 combines with J gene TRBJ2-3; D gene ambiguous. Trimming cost V 1 base and J 4 bases, with 6 bases left between them. The CDR3 runs to 13 residues. CDR1 and CDR2 (germline): SGHDN, FVKESK. Written as DNA, the CDR3 is TGTGCCAGCAGCCAAGGCCTGGCAGATACGCAGTATTTT. This sequence encodes CASSQGLADTQYF. The full variable domain, its missing parts supplied by reference TRBV14 and TRBJ2-3, is EAGVTQFPSHSVIEKGQTVTLRCDPISGHDNLYWYRRVMGKEIKFLLHFVKESKQDESGMPNNRFLAERTGGTYSTLKVQPAELEDSGVYFCASSQGLADTQYFGPGTRLTVL.

V usage is TRBV7-2 and J usage is TRBJ2-7, with a weak D call TRBD2 (5 bases). Per the germline V gene, CDR1 is SGHTA and CDR2 is FQGNSA. This CDR3 is built from 15 residues. Trimming stripped 2 bases from V and 0 bases from J, with 11 bases between. In nucleotides, the CDR3 is TGTGCCAGCAGCTTAACCGGGGTTAGCTCCTACGAGCAGTACTTC. Residues: CASSLTGVSSYEQYF.

V gene TRBV5-6 combines with J gene TRBJ1-2; D might be TRBD1 (5 bases). The germline V gene encodes CDR1 SGHDT and CDR2 YYEEEE. The length of the CDR3 is 14 residues. Trimming took 1 base from V and 7 from J, leaving 14 bases between them. For the CDR3, the DNA is TGTGCCAGCAGCTTGTTACGTGGGGCAGGTGGCTACACCTTC. Translated: CASSLLRGAGGYTF.

This clone was found once. This chain uses TRBV30 with TRBJ1-2, with D possibly TRBD1 on 6 matching bases. V lost 3 bases, J lost 8 bases, and 13 bases lay in between. Per the germline V gene, CDR1 is GTSNPN and CDR2 is SVGIG (reference sequence). CDR3 length: 12 amino acids. CDR3 residues: CAWRVPGGGYTF. The CDR3 bases are TGTGCCTGGAGGGTCCCTGGGGGCGGCTACACCTTC.

This sequence joins TRBV30 and TRBJ2-1; D gene uncertain. Trimming took 0 bases from V and 5 from J, leaving 14 bases between them. The CDR3 totals 15 residues. Germline V gene lookup returns CDR1 GTSNPN and CDR2 SVGIG (reference sequence). CDR3 amino acids: CAWSVAWSSHNEQFF. The CDR3, as DNA: TGTGCCTGGAGTGTGGCTTGGAGTAGCCACAATGAGCAGTTCTTC.

The chain employs TRBV4-2 and TRBJ2-3; a weak D match, TRBD2 (5 bases). Germline CDR1 LGHNA, CDR2 YNFKEQ. V lost 0 bases and J 10 bases, leaving 8 bases between the germline ends. The length of the CDR3 is 12 residues. CDR3 residues: CASSQDGKAQYF. Here the CDR3 DNA reads TGTGCCAGCAGCCAAGACGGGAAGGCGCAGTATTTT.

This clone was counted a few times. The gene calls are TRBV28 and TRBJ1-3; 11 bases are shared with TRBD1. From germline, CDR1 is MDHEN and CDR2 SYDVKM. The CDR3 is 17 amino acids. V trimming: 6 bases; J trimming: 1 base; junction bases outside the gene matches: 8. CDR3 sequence (DNA): TGTGCCAGCAGCCGACCGGGACAGGGGGGTTCTGGAAACACCATATATTTT. Amino acid sequence: CASSRPGQGGSGNTIYF. Variable domain in full (rest from reference TRBV28 and TRBJ1-3): DVKVTQSSRYLVKRTGEKVFLECVQDMDHENMFWYRQDPGLGLRLIYFSYDVKMKEKGDIPEGYSVSREKKERFSLILESASTNQTSMYLCASSRPGQGGSGNTIYFGEGSWLTVV.

Concerning this clone itself: The sample has other DNA sequences that encode this CDR3 too. The chain employs TRBV19 and TRBJ1-2; TRBD1 aligns across 7 bases. The V gene's germline CDR1 is LNHDA and CDR2 SQIVND (reference sequence). The CDR3 is made up of 12 amino acids. Losses at the gene ends were 6 bases for V and 4 bases for J; bases not matched to a gene: 2. CDR3 nucleotides: TGTGCCAGTAGGCGGGACAGCTATGGCTACACCTTC. Its protein is CASRRDSYGYTF. The full variable domain, rest sourced from reference TRBV19 and TRBJ1-2, is DGGITQSPKYLFRKEGQNVTLSCEQNLNHDAMYWYRQDPGQGLRLIYYSQIVNDFQKGDIAEGYSVSREKKESFPLTVTSAQKNPTAFYLCASRRDSYGYTFGSGTRLTVV.